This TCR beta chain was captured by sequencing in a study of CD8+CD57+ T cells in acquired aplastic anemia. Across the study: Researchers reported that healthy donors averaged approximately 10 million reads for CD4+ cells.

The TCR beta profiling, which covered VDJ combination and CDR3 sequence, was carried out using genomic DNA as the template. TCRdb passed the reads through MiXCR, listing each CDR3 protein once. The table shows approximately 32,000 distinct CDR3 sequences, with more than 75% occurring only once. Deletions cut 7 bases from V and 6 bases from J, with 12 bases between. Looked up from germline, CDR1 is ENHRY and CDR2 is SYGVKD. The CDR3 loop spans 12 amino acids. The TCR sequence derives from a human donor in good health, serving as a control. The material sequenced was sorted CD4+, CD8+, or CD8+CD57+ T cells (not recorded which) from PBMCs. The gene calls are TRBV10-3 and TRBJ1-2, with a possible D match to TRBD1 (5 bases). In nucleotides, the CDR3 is TGTGCCATCACGGGGGATAGGAATGGCTACACCTTC. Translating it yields CAITGDRNGYTF.